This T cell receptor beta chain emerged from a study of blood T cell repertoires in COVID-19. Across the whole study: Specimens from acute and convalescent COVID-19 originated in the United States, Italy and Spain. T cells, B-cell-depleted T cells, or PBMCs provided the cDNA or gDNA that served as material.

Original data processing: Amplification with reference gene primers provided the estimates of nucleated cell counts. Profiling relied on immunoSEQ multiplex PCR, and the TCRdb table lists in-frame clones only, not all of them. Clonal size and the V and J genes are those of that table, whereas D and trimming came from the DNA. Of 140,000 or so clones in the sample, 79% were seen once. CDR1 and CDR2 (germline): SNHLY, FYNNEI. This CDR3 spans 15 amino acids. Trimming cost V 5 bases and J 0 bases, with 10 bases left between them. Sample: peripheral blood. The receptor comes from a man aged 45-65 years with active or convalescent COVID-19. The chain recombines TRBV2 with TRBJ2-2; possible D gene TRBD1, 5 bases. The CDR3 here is CASSRTPANTGELFF. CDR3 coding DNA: TGTGCCAGCAGTCGGACACCCGCGAACACCGGGGAGCTGTTTTTT.